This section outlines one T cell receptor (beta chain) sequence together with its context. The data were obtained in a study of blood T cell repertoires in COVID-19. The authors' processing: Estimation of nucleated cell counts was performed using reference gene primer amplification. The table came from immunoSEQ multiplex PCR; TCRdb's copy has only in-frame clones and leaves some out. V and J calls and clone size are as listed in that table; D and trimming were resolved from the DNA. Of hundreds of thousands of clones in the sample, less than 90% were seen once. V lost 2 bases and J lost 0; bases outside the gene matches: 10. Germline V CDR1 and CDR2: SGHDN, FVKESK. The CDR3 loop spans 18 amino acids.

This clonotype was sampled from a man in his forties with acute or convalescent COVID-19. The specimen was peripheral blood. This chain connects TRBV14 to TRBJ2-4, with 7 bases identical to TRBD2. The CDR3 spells CASSQSEASGLAKNIQYF. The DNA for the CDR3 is TGTGCCAGCAGCCAAAGTGAAGCTAGCGGATTAGCCAAAAACATTCAGTACTTC.